The 5 T cell receptor beta chains given below trace back to one sample, sequenced in a study of T cell responses to AZD1222 COVID-19 vaccine. Sequencing used immunoSEQ multiplex PCR; TCRdb keeps in-frame clones, though not all of them. The table includes tens of thousands of clones, roughly 85% detected once. The specimen was peripheral blood, collected on day 0 of AZD1222 vaccination. The receptors derive from an adult in good health.

CDR3 sequence (DNA): TGTGCCAGCAGCCCCACCCCGTTGGACAGGCGTTCTGGAAACACCATATATTTT. Amino acid sequence: CASSPTPLDRRSGNTIYF. The rearrangement links TRBV7-6 to TRBJ1-3; TRBD1 agrees at 7 bases. Germline-derived CDR1 and CDR2 are SGHVS and FNYEAQ. With V trimmed by 5 bases and J by 1 base, 14 bases remained unmatched. The CDR3 spans 18 residues.

This chain uses TRBV5-4 with TRBJ2-1, with a tentative D call TRBD1 (5 bases). Per germline, CDR1 SGHNT and CDR2 YYREEE (reference sequence). The CDR3 is 14 residues long. V dropped 0 bases and J dropped 5 bases, with 9 bases sitting between them. The CDR3 region is CASSLAAGNNEQFF. DNA for the CDR3: TGTGCCAGCAGCTTGGCGGCAGGGAACAATGAGCAGTTCTTC. Together with reference TRBV5-4 and TRBJ2-1, the CDR3 gives the full variable domain: ETGVTQSPTHLIKTRGQQVTLRCSSQSGHNTVSWYQQALGQGPQFIFQYYREEENGRGNFPPRFSGLQFPNYSSELNVNALELDDSALYLCASSLAAGNNEQFFGPGTRLTVL.

This clone turned up a few times. This rearrangement joins TRBV6-5 to TRBJ1-6; D is unresolved. Germline CDR1 is MNHEY and CDR2 is SVGAGI. The CDR3 consists of 13 residues. V gave up 2 bases and J gave up 5 bases, with 4 bases separating them. CDR3 protein: CASSYGNNSPLHF. The CDR3 nucleotides read TGTGCCAGCAGTTACGGGAATAATTCACCCCTCCACTTT.

This rearrangement joins TRBV6-4 to TRBJ1-5, with 12 positions matching TRBD1. V shed 4 bases, J shed 3 bases, and the junction held 13 bases outside the gene matches. The CDR3 has 19 residues. The V gene's germline CDR1 is MRHNA and CDR2 SNTAGT. CDR3 coding DNA: TGTGCCAGCAGTGTCAAACGGGACAGGGGGCGAAGGAACAATCAGCCCCAGCATTTT. Its translation: CASSVKRDRGRRNNQPQHF.

The chain is built from TRBV7-3 and TRBJ2-1; perhaps TRBD1 as D (5 bases). Trimming left V 5 bases short and J 9 bases short, with 17 bases between. The CDR3 is 14 residues long. Germline assignment: CDR1 SGHTA and CDR2 FQGTGA. The CDR3 DNA sequence: TGTGCCAGCAGCCGAGACAGCGCGACGGGTGAGCAGTTCTTC. Its translation is CASSRDSATGEQFF. Full variable domain (rest looked up from reference TRBV7-3 and TRBJ2-1): GAGVSQTPSNKVTEKGKYVELRCDPISGHTALYWYRQSLGQGPEFLIYFQGTGAADDSGLPNDRFFAVRPEGSVSTLKIQRTERGDSAVYLCASSRDSATGEQFFGPGTRLTVL.